Shown below are 5 T cell receptor beta chains from a single sample sequenced in a study of CD8 T cells in Susac syndrome. It was with random hexamers that roughly 0.45 to 1 ug RNA was reverse transcribed. TCRdb itself ran the immunoSEQ multiplex PCR reads through MiXCR, one entry per CDR3 protein. The profile shows 180,000 or so distinct CDR3 sequences, roughly 95% of them singletons. Sequencing input: CD4+ T cells from PBMCs. The receptor source for this set is a human donor in good health.

The gene calls are TRBV5-6 and TRBJ1-2; weak D call: TRBD1 (6 bases). The CDR3 covers 14 residues. Deletions cut 2 bases from V and 6 bases from J, with 14 bases between. The germline V gene encodes CDR1 SGHDT and CDR2 YYEEEE. CDR3 amino acids: CASSFQGLGDGYTF. For the CDR3, the DNA is TGTGCCAGCAGCTTCCAGGGGTTAGGGGATGGCTACACCTTC.

V usage is TRBV2 and J usage is TRBJ1-5; a possible D gene is TRBD1 (5 bases). This CDR3 comprises 15 residues. The germline gives CDR1 SNHLY, CDR2 FYNNEI. V was shortened by 2 bases and J by 10 bases, with 18 bases between the two germline ends. CDR3 residues: CASSERLGTLRPQHF. CDR3 coding DNA: TGTGCCAGCAGTGAAAGATTGGGGACCCTTCGTCCCCAGCATTTT.

This chain joins TRBV29-1 and TRBJ2-6; D gene ambiguous. The CDR3 is made up of 15 amino acids. Trimming pared 4 bases from V and 0 bases from J, leaving 10 bases between. Looked up from germline, CDR1 is SQVTM and CDR2 is ANQGSEA. CDR3 coding DNA: TGCAGCGTTGGAACGGATACCTCTGGGGCCAACGTCCTGACTTTC. Encoded protein: CSVGTDTSGANVLTF.

The chain employs TRBV30 and TRBJ1-1; D not resolved. The V end lost 2 bases, the J end lost 6 bases, and 10 bases lay between the germline ends. The CDR3 contains 12 residues. From germline, CDR1 is GTSNPN and CDR2 SVGIG (reference sequence). The CDR3: CAWSPRLAEAFF. DNA for the CDR3: TGTGCCTGGAGTCCCAGGTTGGCTGAAGCTTTCTTT.

This clonotype has only one observation. CDR3 loop: CATSRDAVSGRFGEQFF. The CDR3 nucleotides are TGTGCCACCAGCAGAGATGCCGTCAGCGGGAGGTTCGGGGAGCAGTTCTTC. This chain links TRBV15 with TRBJ2-1, with 9 positions matching TRBD2. Trimming removed 0 bases from V and 10 bases from J; junction bases left unmatched: 13. There are 17 residues in the CDR3. Germline V gene sequence: CDR1 LNHNV, CDR2 YYDKDF (reference sequence).